This is a list of T cell receptor beta chains from one sample in a study of human T cells and chemical hapten exposure. TCRdb re-called the RACE reads with MiXCR, one entry per CDR3 protein. This sample yields roughly 380,000 distinct CDR3 sequences, of which 4.5% to 5.5% are seen a single time; just over 2.5% belongs to the top ten. Specimen: whole blood, collected in connection with sensitization to the hapten diphenylcyclopropenone (DPC). The origin of the receptors is a woman between 45 and 65 years old with alopecia areata. Some clones in this sample may be carry-over from other donors' samples. Both conserved end residues are part of each CDR3. A D gene is named only where the DNA matches it firmly. Rows may omit the clone size; those that give it use once, few, many or a size class.

v_gene	d_gene	abundance	j_gene	CDR3aa	CDR3nt
TRBV5-1	-	many	TRBJ2-3	CASSSQQLEADTQYF	TGCGCCAGCAGCTCACAGCAACTTGAGGCAGATACGCAGTATTTT
TRBV6-5	TRBD1	many	TRBJ2-7	CASSYSSQGAAYEQYF	TGTGCCAGCAGTTACTCGAGCCAGGGGGCAGCCTACGAGCAGTACTTC
TRBV6-2/TRBV6-3	-	few	TRBJ2-3	CASSTDGTDTQYF	TGTGCCAGCAGCACGGACGGGACAGATACGCAGTATTTT
TRBV20-1	TRBD2	few	TRBJ2-3	CSAGLAGSTDTQYF	TGCAGTGCCGGACTAGCAGGGAGCACAGATACGCAGTATTTT
TRBV3-1	-	few	TRBJ1-1	CASSQEYTEAFF	TGTGCCAGCAGCCAGGAATACACTGAAGCTTTCTTT
TRBV11-2	TRBD2	many	TRBJ2-3	CASSLGASGLAGDTQYF	TGTGCCAGCAGCTTAGGAGCATCGGGACTAGCAGGAGATACGCAGTATTTT
TRBV12-5	TRBD1	-	TRBJ2-6	CASGLGTVSSGANVLTF	TGTGCTAGTGGTTTAGGGACAGTGAGCTCTGGGGCCAACGTCCTGACTTTC
TRBV15	-	many	TRBJ2-5	CATSRDFQETQYF	TGTGCCACCAGCCGGGACTTCCAAGAGACCCAGTACTTC
TRBV12-3/TRBV12-4	TRBD2	few	TRBJ2-1	CASKYGLAGGYSYNEQFF	TGTGCCAGCAAATATGGGCTAGCGGGGGGTTACTCCTACAATGAGCAGTTCTTC
TRBV6-6	-	-	TRBJ1-5	CASSYRGDGNQPQHF	TGTGCCAGCAGTTACCGGGGGGATGGCAATCAGCCCCAGCATTTT
TRBV7-9	-	many	TRBJ2-1	CASSSVGRPGNEQFF	TGTGCCAGCAGCTCTGTCGGGAGACCCGGGAATGAGCAGTTCTTC
TRBV30	TRBD1	many	TRBJ1-5	CAWSVTGDQPQHF	TGTGCCTGGAGTGTTACAGGGGATCAGCCCCAGCATTTT
TRBV20-1	TRBD1	-	TRBJ1-1	CSARVDRTISNTEAFF	TGCAGTGCTAGAGTGGACAGGACTATCTCGAACACTGAAGCTTTCTTT
TRBV12-3/TRBV12-4	-	many	TRBJ1-2	CATLSYGYTF	TGTGCCACACTCAGCTATGGCTACACCTTC
TRBV5-1	TRBD2	many	TRBJ2-1	CASSSVGTPGTSGGRYNEQFF	TGCGCCAGCAGCTCCGTCGGAACGCCCGGGACTAGCGGGGGCCGATACAATGAGCAGTTCTTC
TRBV4-3	-	many	TRBJ2-1	CASSQAWGGPGNEQFF	TGCGCCAGCAGCCAAGCATGGGGCGGGCCGGGAAATGAGCAGTTCTTC
TRBV12-3/TRBV12-4	-	many	TRBJ2-1	CASSVATEQFF	TGTGCCAGCAGTGTGGCCACTGAGCAGTTCTTC
TRBV29-1	-	many	TRBJ1-4	CRSSAGTEKLFF	TGCAGGAGCTCCGCGGGGACTGAAAAACTGTTTTTT
TRBV12-3/TRBV12-4	-	-	TRBJ1-2	CASSLRWQAHGYTF	TGTGCCAGCAGTTTACGGTGGCAGGCCCATGGCTACACCTTC